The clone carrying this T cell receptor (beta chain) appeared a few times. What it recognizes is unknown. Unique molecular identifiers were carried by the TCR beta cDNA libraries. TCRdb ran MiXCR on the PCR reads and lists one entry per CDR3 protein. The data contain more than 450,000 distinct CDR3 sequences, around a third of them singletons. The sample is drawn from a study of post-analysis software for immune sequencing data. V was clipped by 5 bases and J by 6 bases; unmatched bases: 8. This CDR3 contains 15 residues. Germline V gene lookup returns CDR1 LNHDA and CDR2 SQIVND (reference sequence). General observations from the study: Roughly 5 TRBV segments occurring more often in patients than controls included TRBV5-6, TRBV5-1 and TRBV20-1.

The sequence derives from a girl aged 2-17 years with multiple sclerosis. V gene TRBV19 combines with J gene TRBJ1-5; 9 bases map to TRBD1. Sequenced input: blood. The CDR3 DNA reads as TGTGCCAGTAGTGACTCCGGGACAGGGTTTCAGCCCCAGCATTTT. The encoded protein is CASSDSGTGFQPQHF.